The present T cell receptor (beta chain) was sequenced within a study of regulatory T cells in long-lasting Graves disease. The time point: newly diagnosed GD, antithyroid drugs for less than 3 months. From PBMCs, RNA was extracted and then used to make the TCR library. General observations from the study: Newly diagnosed Graves' patients exceeded persistent ones in TCR diversity. New patients shared approximately 930 public clonotypes, fewer than the approximately 3,000 shared by persistent patients.

CDR1 is MNHNS, CDR2 SASEGT, per germline. This CDR3 spans 14 amino acids. Trimming left V 5 bases short and J 4 bases short, with 15 bases between. According to the study, TCR beta libraries were built with iRepertoire HTBI primers and CDR3-region Arm-PCR. TCRdb reprocessed the multiplex PCR reads with MiXCR, giving one entry per CDR3 protein. The sample shows hundreds of thousands of distinct CDR3 sequences, about a sixth of them seen only once. This clonotype was picked up many times. Its target is unknown. This sample was shared with a second study, whose subject was T cells in Graves' hyperthyroidism and ophthalmopathy. This second study notes: During a first-round RT-PCR of the TCR CDR3, the HTBI primer set was used.

The sample in question was peripheral blood mononuclear cells (PBMCs), obtained at new diagnosis, from a patient treated with antithyroid drugs. The chain couples TRBV6-1 to TRBJ2-7, with D perhaps matching TRBD1 (6 bases). This sequence was found in a woman aged 30 to 39 with Graves disease. This CDR3 reads CASSTQGRWYEQYF. The CDR3 nucleotides are TGTGCCAGCAGTACCCAGGGGAGATGGTACGAGCAGTACTTC.